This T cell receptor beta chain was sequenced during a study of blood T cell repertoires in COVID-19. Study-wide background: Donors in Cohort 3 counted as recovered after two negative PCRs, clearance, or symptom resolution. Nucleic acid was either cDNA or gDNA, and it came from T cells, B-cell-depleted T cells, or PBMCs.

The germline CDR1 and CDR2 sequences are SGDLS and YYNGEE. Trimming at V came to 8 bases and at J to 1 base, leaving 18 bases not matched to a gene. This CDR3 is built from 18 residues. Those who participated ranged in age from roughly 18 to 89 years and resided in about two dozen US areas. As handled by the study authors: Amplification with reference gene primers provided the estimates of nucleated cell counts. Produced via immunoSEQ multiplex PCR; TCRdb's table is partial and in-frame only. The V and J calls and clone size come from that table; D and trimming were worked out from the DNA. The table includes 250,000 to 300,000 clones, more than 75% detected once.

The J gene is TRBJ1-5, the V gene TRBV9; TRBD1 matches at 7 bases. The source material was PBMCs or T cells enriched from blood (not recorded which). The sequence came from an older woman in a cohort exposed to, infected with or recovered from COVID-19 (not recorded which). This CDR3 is CASLLGQAALGSNQPQHF. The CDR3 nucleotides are TGTGCCAGTTTACTCGGACAGGCGGCATTGGGCAGCAATCAGCCCCAGCATTTT. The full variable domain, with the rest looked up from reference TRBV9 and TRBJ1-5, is DSGVTQTPKHLITATGQRVTLRCSPRSGDLSVYWYQQSLDQGLQFLIQYYNGEERAKGNILERFSAQQFPDLHSELNLSSLELGDSALYFCASLLGQAALGSNQPQHFGDGTRLSIL.